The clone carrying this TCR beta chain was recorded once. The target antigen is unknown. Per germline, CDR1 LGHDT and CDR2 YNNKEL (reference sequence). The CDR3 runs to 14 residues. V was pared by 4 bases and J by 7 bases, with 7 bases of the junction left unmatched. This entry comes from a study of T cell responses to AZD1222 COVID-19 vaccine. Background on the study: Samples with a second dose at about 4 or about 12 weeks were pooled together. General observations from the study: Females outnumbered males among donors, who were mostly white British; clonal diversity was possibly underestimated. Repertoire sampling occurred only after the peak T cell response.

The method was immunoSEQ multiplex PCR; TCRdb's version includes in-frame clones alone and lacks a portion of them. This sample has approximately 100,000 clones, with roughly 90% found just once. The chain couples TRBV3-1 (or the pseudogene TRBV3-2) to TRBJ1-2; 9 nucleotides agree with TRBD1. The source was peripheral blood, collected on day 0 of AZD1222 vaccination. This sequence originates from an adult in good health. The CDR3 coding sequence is TGTGCCAGCAGCCCCCTAGACAGGGGGGGTGGCTACACCTTC. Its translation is CASSPLDRGGGYTF.